This T cell receptor (beta chain) was identified during a study of blood T cells in healthy people across ages. Whole-study results and caveats: Naive T cell percentage and TCR beta diversity correlated strongly. Long-lived donors exceeded aged donors in naive CD4+ cells and diversity. The recorded TCR beta diversity per million T cells decreased in a roughly linear manner with age.

The total RNA that was extracted per sample amounted to at least 5.5 micrograms. A second PCR, run for about 7 to 11 cycles, used a sample-barcoded 5' primer plus a J-beta primer mix. MiXCR, applied by TCRdb to the 5' RACE reads, yields one record per CDR3 protein. This sample has around 800,000 distinct CDR3 sequences, with approximately 55% found just once. As for this clonotype: Its antigen is unknown.

The receptor was derived from a man older than 75 in good health. Sequencing was done on a sample of blood.

Here the CDR3 reads CSAGDPGQGNEKLFF. CDR3 DNA: TGCAGTGCTGGGGACCCGGGACAGGGGAATGAAAAACTGTTTTTT. V and J are TRBV20-1 and TRBJ1-4; 10 bases fit TRBD1. The CDR3 sequence is 15 residues long. After removal of 5 bases from V and 5 bases from J, the junction contained 8 bases not matched to a gene. Per germline, CDR1 DFQATT and CDR2 SNEGSKA (reference sequence).